The sequence of this TCR beta chain was determined in a study of blood T cell repertoires in COVID-19. Germline lookup yields CDR1 MNHEY and CDR2 SMNVEV (reference sequence). The CDR3 is 14 residues long. Between the trimmed V and J ends, which lost 3 bases and 0 bases, there was a span of 9 bases. Libraries were prepared by immunoSEQ multiplex PCR; TCRdb keeps only in-frame clonotypes and omits some of them. The table includes over 450,000 clones, less than 90% detected once. This TCR derives from a woman between 45 and 60 years old with COVID-19, enrolled during active disease. The chain is built from TRBV27 and TRBJ2-7; possibly TRBD1 for D (5 bases). Sequenced: peripheral blood. The CDR3 sequence: CASSFLQGSYEQYF. CDR3 DNA: TGTGCCAGCAGTTTCTTGCAGGGCTCCTACGAGCAGTACTTC.